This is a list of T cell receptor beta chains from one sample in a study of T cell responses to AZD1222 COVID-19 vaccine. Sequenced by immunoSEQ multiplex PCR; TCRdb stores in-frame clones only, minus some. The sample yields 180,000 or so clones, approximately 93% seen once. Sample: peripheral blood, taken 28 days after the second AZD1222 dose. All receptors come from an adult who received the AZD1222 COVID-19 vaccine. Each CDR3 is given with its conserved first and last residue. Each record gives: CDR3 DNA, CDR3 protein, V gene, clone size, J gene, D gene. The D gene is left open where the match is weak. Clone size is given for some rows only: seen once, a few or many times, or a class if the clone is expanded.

cdr3_nt: TGTGCCAGTAGTATTGGTGGTGGGAACACTGAAGCTTTCTTT; cdr3_aa: CASSIGGGNTEAFF; v_call: TRBV19; clone_size: -; j_call: TRBJ1-1; d_call: -
cdr3_nt: TGTGCCATCAGTGTAGGCGGAAGCTCCTACGAGCAGTACTTC; cdr3_aa: CAISVGGSSYEQYF; v_call: TRBV10-3; clone_size: once; j_call: TRBJ2-7; d_call: -
cdr3_nt: TGCGCCAGCAGCTTGGCCGGGACAGGAATCCATGAGCAGTTCTTC; cdr3_aa: CASSLAGTGIHEQFF; v_call: TRBV5-1; clone_size: -; j_call: TRBJ2-1; d_call: TRBD1
cdr3_nt: TGTGCCAGCAGTTTTGTAGGGGCGGGTGAGCAGTTCTTC; cdr3_aa: CASSFVGAGEQFF; v_call: TRBV27; clone_size: -; j_call: TRBJ2-1; d_call: -
cdr3_nt: TGCGCCAGCAGCTTGACAGGTGTTGAAGCTTTCTTT; cdr3_aa: CASSLTGVEAFF; v_call: TRBV5-1; clone_size: -; j_call: TRBJ1-1; d_call: -
cdr3_nt: TGTGCCAGCAGTTACTCGACAGGGGTTTGGAAGGGCTACACCTTC; cdr3_aa: CASSYSTGVWKGYTF; v_call: TRBV6-5; clone_size: -; j_call: TRBJ1-2; d_call: TRBD1
cdr3_nt: TGCAGCGTTGGCGATTCGGCAGTGTCGGCTTATGGCTACACCTTC; cdr3_aa: CSVGDSAVSAYGYTF; v_call: TRBV29-1; clone_size: -; j_call: TRBJ1-2; d_call: -
cdr3_nt: TGTGCCAGCAGTTTTCGGGACACCCCTCTCGGGAACACTGAAGCTTTCTTT; cdr3_aa: CASSFRDTPLGNTEAFF; v_call: TRBV27; clone_size: once; j_call: TRBJ1-1; d_call: -
cdr3_nt: TGTGCCAGCAGTTACTACGGGGTCACGGGGTACGAGCAGTACTTC; cdr3_aa: CASSYYGVTGYEQYF; v_call: TRBV6-5; clone_size: -; j_call: TRBJ2-7; d_call: -
cdr3_nt: TGTGCCAGCAGTTTATCGTGGGGGAGTCAGCCCCAGCATTTT; cdr3_aa: CASSLSWGSQPQHF; v_call: TRBV27; clone_size: -; j_call: TRBJ1-5; d_call: -
cdr3_nt: TGTGCCAGCAACAACCCCACCGGAGAGACCCAGTACTTC; cdr3_aa: CASNNPTGETQYF; v_call: TRBV7-8; clone_size: -; j_call: TRBJ2-5; d_call: -